This TCR beta chain was documented in a study of immune heterogeneity within non-small cell lung tumors. For the study at large: Tumor histology was classified as squamous cell carcinoma in 4 cases, non-squamous carcinoma in roughly nine and not otherwise specified in 1. General study points: There were identical dominant CDR3 beta clonotypes recurring across tumor sites within a patient, together with site-unique high-frequency clones. Individual patients showed largely nonoverlapping sets of high-frequency T-cell receptor beta clonotypes.

TCR beta CDR3 regions came from multiplex PCR with 32 forward V and 13 reverse J primers. Using its own MiXCR run on the multiplex PCR reads, TCRdb lists one record per CDR3 protein. Among fewer than 25,000 distinct CDR3 sequences listed, around 30% were seen once. The authors used around 590 ng of bulk tumor genomic DNA per sample as template. Each primary tumor yielded several biopsies, collected far apart from one another at surgery. Enrolled patients presented with newly diagnosed, previously untreated non-small cell lung cancer and underwent curative surgery. Newly diagnosed non-small cell lung cancer patients undergoing curative-intent surgery served as donors. Many counts were recorded for this clonotype. Its antigen remains unidentified. Sequenced: lung tumor tissue. The clonotype originates from a man in his forties with non-small cell lung cancer.

CDR3 amino acids: CASSLDGRGPEAFF. Written as DNA, the CDR3 is TGTGCCAGCAGCTTAGACGGCAGGGGGCCTGAAGCTTTCTTT. The chain recombines TRBV11-2 with TRBJ1-1; 8 bases align to TRBD1. Unmatched junction bases numbered 3, after V lost 0 bases and J lost 6 bases. Germline loops: CDR1 SGHAT, CDR2 FQNNGV. The CDR3 is 14 amino acids.